This TCR beta chain was sequenced during a study of siplizumab effects on memory and regulatory T cells. The table lists this clone with a few counts. Germline V gene lookup returns CDR1 SGHTA and CDR2 FQGNSA. This CDR3 contains 12 residues. Trimming removed 2 bases at V and 5 bases at J, with 7 bases between. Libraries were prepared by immunoSEQ multiplex PCR; TCRdb keeps only in-frame clonotypes and omits some of them. Of 65,000 to 70,000 clones listed, about 90% were seen once; the top ten hold 1.7%. The chain uses TRBV7-2 and TRBJ2-7, with D hard to call. This clonotype originated in a human donor in good health. Sequenced sample: Tregs sorted from blood. CDR3 nucleotides: TGTGCCAGCAGCTTAACGCCCCACGAGCAGTACTTC. This translates into CASSLTPHEQYF. Supplemented by reference TRBV7-2 and TRBJ2-7, the full variable domain reads GAGVSQSPSNKVTEKGKDVELRCDPISGHTALYWYRQSLGQGLEFLIYFQGNSAPDKSGLPSDRFSAERTGGSVSTLTIQRTQQEDSAVYLCASSLTPHEQYFGPGTRLTVT.